This T cell receptor beta chain was obtained from a study of cytomegalovirus exposure and HLA in healthy donors. CDR1 and CDR2 (germline): SGHTA, FQGNSA. The length of the CDR3 is 14 residues. Trimming took off 5 bases at V and 2 bases at J, with 12 bases between the two ends. PCR used 60 Vbeta primers and 13 Jbeta primers. The table came from immunoSEQ multiplex PCR; TCRdb's copy has only in-frame clones and leaves some out. Of some 200,000 clones in the sample, roughly 76% were seen once. This rearrangement joins TRBV7-2 to TRBJ2-5; maybe TRBD2 (6 bases). Sequencing was carried out using PBMCs. This TCR was sampled from a man aged 35-49 years in good health and CMV-seropositive. The CDR3 DNA sequence: TGTGCCAGCAGCCCAACGGGGGAACAAGAGACCCAGTACTTC. Translated: CASSPTGEQETQYF. Together with reference TRBV7-2 and TRBJ2-5, the CDR3 gives the full variable domain: GAGVSQSPSNKVTEKGKDVELRCDPISGHTALYWYRQSLGQGLEFLIYFQGNSAPDKSGLPSDRFSAERTGGSVSTLTIQRTQQEDSAVYLCASSPTGEQETQYFGPGTRLLVL.